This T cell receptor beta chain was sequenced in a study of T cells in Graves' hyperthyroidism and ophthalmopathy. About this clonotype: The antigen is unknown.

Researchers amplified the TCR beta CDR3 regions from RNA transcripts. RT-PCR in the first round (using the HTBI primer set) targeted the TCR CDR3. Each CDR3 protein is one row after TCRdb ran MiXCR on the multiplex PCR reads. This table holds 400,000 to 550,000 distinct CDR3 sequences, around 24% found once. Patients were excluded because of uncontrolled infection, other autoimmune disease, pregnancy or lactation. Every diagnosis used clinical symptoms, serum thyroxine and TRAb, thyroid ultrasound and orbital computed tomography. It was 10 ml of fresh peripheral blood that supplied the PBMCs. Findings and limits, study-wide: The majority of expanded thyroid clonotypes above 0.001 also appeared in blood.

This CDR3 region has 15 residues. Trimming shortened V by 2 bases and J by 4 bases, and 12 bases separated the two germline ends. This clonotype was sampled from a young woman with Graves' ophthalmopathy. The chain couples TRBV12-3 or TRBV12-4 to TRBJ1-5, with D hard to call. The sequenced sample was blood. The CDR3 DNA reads TGTGCCAGCAGTTTAAGGAACGACGCTAATCAGCCCCAGCATTTT. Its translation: CASSLRNDANQPQHF.